The rows below give T cell receptor beta chains drawn from one sample of a study of response to subunit inactivated influenza vaccine. Using its own MiXCR run on the RT-PCR reads, TCRdb lists one record per CDR3 protein. The sample consists of 860,000 or so distinct CDR3 sequences, over 20% of them appearing once. The source material was PBMCs from blood, sampled 5 days after vaccination. Receptors were obtained from a man in his fifties who received an inactivated influenza vaccine. Each CDR3 is given with its conserved first and last residue. Fields, in order: V gene, CDR3 length, J gene, D gene, clone size, CDR3 DNA, CDR3 protein. The D gene is left open where the match is weak. The size entry is marked missing in some rows and otherwise reads once, few, many or a size class.

v_call: TRBV5-1
cdr3_length: 14
j_call: TRBJ2-3
d_call: .
clone_size: many
cdr3_nt: TGCGCCAGCAGCTTGGACCCTCGTAGGGATACGCAGTATTTT
cdr3_aa: CASSLDPRRDTQYF

v_call: TRBV6-1
cdr3_length: 16
j_call: TRBJ1-1
d_call: .
clone_size: .
cdr3_nt: TGTGCCAGCAGTCCTGAGGGTTCTTTCTTGAACACTGAAGCTTTCTTT
cdr3_aa: CASSPEGSFLNTEAFF

v_call: TRBV20-1
cdr3_length: 14
j_call: TRBJ2-1
d_call: .
clone_size: few
cdr3_nt: TGCAGTGCTAGGATGGGGGGCCCCCCCCTAGAGGCGTTCTTC
cdr3_aa: CSARMGGPPLEAFF

v_call: TRBV5-5
cdr3_length: 14
j_call: TRBJ1-2
d_call: .
clone_size: .
cdr3_nt: TGTGCCAGCAGCTTGGCCGTGGACTACTATGGCTACACCTTC
cdr3_aa: CASSLAVDYYGYTF

v_call: TRBV10-3
cdr3_length: 14
j_call: TRBJ2-1
d_call: .
clone_size: .
cdr3_nt: TGTGCCATCAGTGAGATCGGGGCCTACAATGAGCAGTTCTTC
cdr3_aa: CAISEIGAYNEQFF

v_call: TRBV20-1
cdr3_length: 15
j_call: TRBJ1-2
d_call: .
clone_size: few
cdr3_nt: TGCAGTGCTAGAGACCTTTTATCCCCGGACTATGGCTACACCTTC
cdr3_aa: CSARDLLSPDYGYTF

v_call: TRBV24-1
cdr3_length: 15
j_call: TRBJ2-5
d_call: TRBD1
clone_size: few
cdr3_nt: TGTGCCACCAGTGACCAAGACAGGGGGCATGGGACCCAGTACTTC
cdr3_aa: CATSDQDRGHGTQYF

v_call: TRBV4-2
cdr3_length: 13
j_call: TRBJ2-7
d_call: .
clone_size: many
cdr3_nt: TGTGCCAGCAGCCAAGATACCGCTTTCGAGCAGTACTTC
cdr3_aa: CASSQDTAFEQYF

v_call: TRBV7-9
cdr3_length: 14
j_call: TRBJ1-2
d_call: TRBD1
clone_size: .
cdr3_nt: TGTGCCAGCAGCTCCCCCGGGACAGCCTATGGCTACACCTTC
cdr3_aa: CASSSPGTAYGYTF

v_call: TRBV5-1
cdr3_length: 16
j_call: TRBJ1-1
d_call: .
clone_size: .
cdr3_nt: TGCGCCAGCAGCCCCACGGGGCGGGGGGCGAACACTGAAGCTTTCTTT
cdr3_aa: CASSPTGRGANTEAFF

v_call: TRBV6-1
cdr3_length: 14
j_call: TRBJ1-1
d_call: .
clone_size: .
cdr3_nt: TGTGCCAGCCGTCCGGGTCCGAGGAACACTGAAGCTTTCTTT
cdr3_aa: CASRPGPRNTEAFF

v_call: TRBV4-1
cdr3_length: 13
j_call: TRBJ2-4
d_call: .
clone_size: once
cdr3_nt: TGCGCCAGCAGCCCCCAGGACCCCAACATTCAGTACTTC
cdr3_aa: CASSPQDPNIQYF

v_call: TRBV15
cdr3_length: 13
j_call: TRBJ2-7
d_call: .
clone_size: .
cdr3_nt: TGTGCCACCAGCACAGGGTATGACTACGAGCAGTACTTC
cdr3_aa: CATSTGYDYEQYF

v_call: TRBV11-2
cdr3_length: 15
j_call: TRBJ2-2
d_call: .
clone_size: few
cdr3_nt: TGTGCCAGCAGCTCAGTCCGTTGGGAAACCGGGGAGCTGTTTTTT
cdr3_aa: CASSSVRWETGELFF

v_call: TRBV20-1
cdr3_length: 15
j_call: TRBJ2-5
d_call: TRBD1
clone_size: few
cdr3_nt: TGCAGTGCTAGCCCGGGACAGGGGAATGGAGAGACCCAGTACTTC
cdr3_aa: CSASPGQGNGETQYF

v_call: TRBV20-1
cdr3_length: 13
j_call: TRBJ2-5
d_call: .
clone_size: .
cdr3_nt: TGCAGTGCTAGACAGGGTCATCAGGGGACCCAGTACTTC
cdr3_aa: CSARQGHQGTQYF

v_call: TRBV5-6
cdr3_length: 14
j_call: TRBJ2-3
d_call: .
clone_size: .
cdr3_nt: TGTGCCAGCAGCTTCGTCAGCAACACAGATACGCAGTATTTT
cdr3_aa: CASSFVSNTDTQYF

v_call: TRBV29-1
cdr3_length: 12
j_call: TRBJ2-5
d_call: TRBD1
clone_size: many
cdr3_nt: TGCAGCGTCGGACAGGGCCCTGCCCCCCAGTACTTC
cdr3_aa: CSVGQGPAPQYF

v_call: TRBV2
cdr3_length: 11
j_call: TRBJ2-1
d_call: .
clone_size: many
cdr3_nt: TGCGCCAGCAGTGAGGGGGATGAGCAGTTCTTC
cdr3_aa: CASSEGDEQFF

v_call: TRBV27
cdr3_length: 16
j_call: TRBJ2-3
d_call: .
clone_size: .
cdr3_nt: TGTGCCAGCAGCTCCCAAGTAAGGGGTGGTGCAGATACGCAGTATTTT
cdr3_aa: CASSSQVRGGADTQYF

v_call: TRBV18
cdr3_length: 13
j_call: TRBJ2-5
d_call: .
clone_size: few
cdr3_nt: TGTGCCAGCTCACCACAATACCAAGAGACCCAGTACTTC
cdr3_aa: CASSPQYQETQYF

v_call: TRBV7-2
cdr3_length: 15
j_call: TRBJ2-7
d_call: TRBD1
clone_size: few
cdr3_nt: TGTGCCAGCAGCTTAAGGGACAGGGGGGACTACGAGCAGTACTTC
cdr3_aa: CASSLRDRGDYEQYF

v_call: TRBV4-1
cdr3_length: 13
j_call: TRBJ1-6
d_call: .
clone_size: .
cdr3_nt: TGCGCCAGCAGCTCGCGACAGCAGGGGCCCCTCCACTTT
cdr3_aa: CASSSRQQGPLHF

v_call: TRBV7-9
cdr3_length: 15
j_call: TRBJ2-3
d_call: TRBD2
clone_size: .
cdr3_nt: TGTGCCAGCAGCAAACCTAGCGGGAACACAGATACGCAGTATTTT
cdr3_aa: CASSKPSGNTDTQYF

v_call: TRBV20-1
cdr3_length: 13
j_call: TRBJ2-3
d_call: TRBD2
clone_size: few
cdr3_nt: TGCAGTCAAGGACTAGCGGGGGCCGCTTCGCAGTATTTT
cdr3_aa: CSQGLAGAASQYF

v_call: TRBV12-3/TRBV12-4
cdr3_length: 13
j_call: TRBJ2-1
d_call: TRBD2
clone_size: .
cdr3_nt: TGTGCCAGCAGTTTAGGAGGGGAGGGTGAGCAGTTCTTC
cdr3_aa: CASSLGGEGEQFF

v_call: TRBV6-6
cdr3_length: 13
j_call: TRBJ2-7
d_call: TRBD1
clone_size: .
cdr3_nt: TGTGCCAGCAGTATAGGACAGGGGATCGAGCAGTACTTC
cdr3_aa: CASSIGQGIEQYF

v_call: TRBV4-2
cdr3_length: 17
j_call: TRBJ2-1
d_call: TRBD2
clone_size: .
cdr3_nt: TGTGCCAGCAGCCAAGAACCCCCGGGGGGGCCTAACAATGAGCAGTTCTTC
cdr3_aa: CASSQEPPGGPNNEQFF

v_call: TRBV9
cdr3_length: 15
j_call: TRBJ2-1
d_call: .
clone_size: .
cdr3_nt: TGTGCCAGCAGCGTAGCAGGAGGTCGGCAGGGTGAGCAGTTCTTC
cdr3_aa: CASSVAGGRQGEQFF

v_call: TRBV27
cdr3_length: 14
j_call: TRBJ2-7
d_call: .
clone_size: .
cdr3_nt: TGTGCCAGCAGTTTATCTTACTTGCACTACGAGCAGTACTTC
cdr3_aa: CASSLSYLHYEQYF

v_call: TRBV5-1
cdr3_length: 15
j_call: TRBJ2-7
d_call: .
clone_size: .
cdr3_nt: TGCGCCAGCAGCTTGGGTACACAGGGAACCTACGAGCAGTACTTC
cdr3_aa: CASSLGTQGTYEQYF